The 18 T cell receptor beta chains listed next were all sequenced from one sample in a study of T cell responses to AZD1222 COVID-19 vaccine. Measured with immunoSEQ multiplex PCR; TCRdb has only the in-frame clones, and not every one. The sample includes about 130,000 clones, less than 90% of them seen just once. This sample comprised peripheral blood, obtained on day 0 of AZD1222 vaccination. These receptors all come from an adult in good health.

This chain uses TRBV27 with TRBJ1-1; D ambiguous. Germline values: CDR1 MNHEY, CDR2 SMNVEV (reference sequence). V lost 6 bases to trimming and J lost 4 bases, with 9 bases between them. CDR3 length: 12 residues. CDR3 amino acids: CASSPVGTEAFF. The CDR3 DNA follows: TGTGCCAGCAGCCCCGTAGGCACTGAAGCTTTCTTT.

The chain combines TRBV28 with TRBJ2-2, with TRBD1 matching 8 bases. V shed 5 bases, J shed 7 bases, and the junction held 9 bases outside the gene matches. The CDR3 consists of 15 residues. CDR1 MDHEN and CDR2 SYDVKM come from the germline V gene. The CDR3 nucleotides read TGTGCCAGCAGTAATCAGGGGGCGCGGGACGGGGAGCTGTTTTTT. Protein product: CASSNQGARDGELFF.

The chain combines TRBV6-5 with TRBJ1-3; no definite D call. V lost 6 bases to trimming and J lost 0 bases, with 9 bases between them. The germline V gene encodes CDR1 MNHEY and CDR2 SVGAGI. This CDR3 is 14 amino acids long. The CDR3, as DNA: TGTGCCAGCAGCGGACGGCTCTCTGGAAACACCATATATTTT. Encoded protein: CASSGRLSGNTIYF.

The chain employs TRBV7-2 and TRBJ1-5, with TRBD1 matching 9 bases. V gave up 5 bases and J gave up 3 bases; unmatched junction bases: 2. Germline V gene sequence: CDR1 SGHTA, CDR2 FQGNSA. The CDR3 consists of 14 residues. Here the CDR3 reads CASSRDRVNQPQHF. The CDR3 coding sequence is TGTGCCAGCAGCCGGGACAGGGTCAATCAGCCCCAGCATTTT.

CDR3 protein: CASSLLAVQETQYF. Written as DNA, the CDR3 is TGCGCCAGCAGCTTGTTAGCGGTCCAAGAGACCCAGTACTTC. The rearrangement joins TRBV5-1 to TRBJ2-5, with D possibly being TRBD2 (6 bases). The CDR3 loop spans 14 amino acids. V was shortened by 1 base and J by 1 base, with 8 bases between the two germline ends. Germline V CDR1 and CDR2: SGHRS, YFSETQ.

J is TRBJ2-7 and V is TRBV5-3; TRBD2 is a possible D gene (7 bases). TRBV5-3 is known as an ORF, though its function is uncertain. Trimming removed 3 bases at V and 0 bases at J, with 16 bases between. The length of the CDR3 is 16 residues. The CDR3: CARSSRGGDLSYEQYF. CDR3 nucleotide sequence: TGTGCCAGAAGCTCCCGAGGGGGGGATCTCTCCTACGAGCAGTACTTC.

The genes are TRBV10-1 and TRBJ1-1; D ambiguous. Germline V gene sequence: CDR1 WNHNN, CDR2 SYGVQD (reference sequence). The CDR3 contains 12 residues. Trimming stripped 3 bases from V and 9 bases from J, with 11 bases between. In DNA, the CDR3 is TGCGCCAGCAGTGATACCGCAGGCAAAGCTTTCTTT. As protein: CASSDTAGKAFF.

The chain links TRBV7-9 to TRBJ1-4; D is perhaps TRBD1 (5 bases). The CDR3 runs 15 residues. The germline CDR1 and CDR2 sequences are SEHNR and FQNEAQ (reference sequence). V was shortened by 5 bases and J by 6 bases, with 16 bases between the two germline ends. The CDR3 sequence is CASSPWGNLDEKLFF. DNA of the CDR3: TGTGCCAGCAGCCCATGGGGGAATTTGGATGAAAAACTGTTTTTT.

The rearrangement uses TRBV10-3 and TRBJ1-2, with 7 bases fitting TRBD1. The CDR3 loop spans 14 amino acids. Trimming took 8 bases from V and 0 from J; bases not matched to a gene: 6. Per the germline V gene, CDR1 is ENHRY and CDR2 is SYGVKD. CDR3 sequence reads: CAIGDSKANYGYTF. CDR3 DNA sequence: TGTGCCATCGGGGACAGCAAAGCTAACTATGGCTACACCTTC.

V usage is TRBV27 and J usage is TRBJ2-6; D gene unclear. Germline assignment: CDR1 MNHEY and CDR2 SMNVEV (reference sequence). V lost 4 bases to trimming and J lost 0 bases, with 7 bases between them. The CDR3 is 15 amino acids. The CDR3 sequence is CASSSQTSGANVLTF. The CDR3 DNA follows: TGTGCCAGCAGTTCACAGACCTCTGGGGCCAACGTCCTGACTTTC.

This clone came up a few times. This chain joins TRBV5-1 and TRBJ1-5, with D unresolved. Germline V gene sequence: CDR1 SGHRS, CDR2 YFSETQ. This CDR3 contains 13 residues. Trimming left V 0 bases short and J 2 bases short, with 3 bases between. CDR3 sequence reads: CASSLVGNQPQHF. CDR3 DNA: TGCGCCAGCAGCTTGGTAGGCAATCAGCCCCAGCATTTT.

This clone has a handful of counts. This chain links TRBV20-1 with TRBJ1-1; D remains ambiguous. Trimming left V 3 bases short and J 0 bases short, with 2 bases between. Germline V gene data show CDR1 as DFQATT and CDR2 as SNEGSKA (reference sequence). This CDR3 comprises 11 residues. DNA for the CDR3: TGCAGTGCTAGGATGAACACTGAAGCTTTCTTT. It encodes CSARMNTEAFF.

This clone was seen just once. DNA of the CDR3: TGTGCCAGCAGTGCATTGCCCCCCCTCGGGACAGGGGGTGTCCAAGAGACCCAGTACTTC. This encodes CASSALPPLGTGGVQETQYF. The chain recombines TRBV28 with TRBJ2-5; 11 bases match TRBD1. After removal of 5 bases from V and 1 base from J, the junction contained 18 bases not matched to a gene. The V gene's germline CDR1 is MDHEN and CDR2 SYDVKM. The CDR3 spans 20 residues.

The chain is built from TRBV2 and TRBJ2-6, with 9 positions matching TRBD1. The CDR3 consists of 19 residues. V lost 7 bases to trimming and J lost 0 bases; unmatched junction nucleotides: 13. Per germline, CDR1 SNHLY and CDR2 FYNNEI. CDR3 nucleotides: TGTGCCAGCAAACCTCACCTGGGACAGGGCATCTCTGGGGCCAACGTCCTGACTTTC. Protein sequence: CASKPHLGQGISGANVLTF.

The J gene is TRBJ1-5, the V gene TRBV19, with 11 bases that match TRBD1. Germline V lookup: CDR1 LNHDA, CDR2 SQIVND (reference sequence). The CDR3 runs 16 residues. The ends lost 5 bases at V and 5 bases at J; junction bases unmatched: 8. CDR3 sequence (DNA): TGTGCCAGTAGTGTACCGGGACAGGGGGTTTATCAGCCCCAGCATTTT. It translates to CASSVPGQGVYQPQHF.

The chain carries TRBV7-9 and TRBJ1-2; tentative D call: TRBD1 (5 bases). The germline V and J ends were trimmed by 1 base and 2 bases, with 8 bases remaining between them. Germline CDR1 and CDR2: SEHNR and FQNEAQ (reference sequence). The CDR3 has 14 residues. The CDR3, as DNA: TGTGCCAGCAGCTTAGTGGGGGTGAACTATGGCTACACCTTC. The encoded protein is CASSLVGVNYGYTF.

This clone was picked up one time. The gene calls are TRBV27 and TRBJ1-2; tentative D call: TRBD1 (5 bases). Germline values: CDR1 MNHEY, CDR2 SMNVEV (reference sequence). The CDR3 spans 14 residues. Trimming removed 3 bases at V and 2 bases at J, with 10 bases between. The CDR3 spells CASSFQGGNYGYTF. CDR3 nucleotide sequence: TGTGCCAGCAGTTTTCAGGGAGGGAACTATGGCTACACCTTC.

In DNA, the CDR3 is TGTGCCAGCAGCTTGGCCCCTAATCGTGCCGAGGGGTCACCCCTCCACTTT. Its translation is CASSLAPNRAEGSPLHF. The V gene is TRBV5-6, the J gene TRBJ1-6; tentative D call: TRBD1 (5 bases). Trimming stripped 0 bases from V and 10 bases from J, with 20 bases between. The CDR3 contains 17 residues. Germline CDR1 SGHDT, CDR2 YYEEEE.